The present entry profiles one T cell receptor beta chain with its context. Its specificity is unknown. This CDR3 is built from 15 residues. CDR1 and CDR2 (germline): KGHSH, LQKENI. V shed 8 bases and J 2 bases; nucleotides not matched to a gene: 8. This record comes from a study of shared clonotypes between healthy human individuals. Study-wide results and caveats: Some naive CD4 clonotypes, 4% to 6%, turned up in common across four donors. Sampling covered nothing but blood. Tissue TCR repertoires likely differ from those found in blood.

Assay runs were performed at deep level. Each cell subset's genomic DNA was divided evenly among several immunoSEQ plates. Assay: immunoSEQ multiplex PCR; the TCRdb copy retains only in-frame clones and omits some. There are under 2,500,000 clones in the sample; approximately 94% occur only once, and 0.1% to 0.15% lies in the top ten. Source material: naive CD4+ T cells sorted from blood. Indicated subset: CD45RA+ positively selected. The receptor comes from a man aged 18 to 35 in good health. The V call is TRBV18, the J call TRBJ2-2; 7 bases line up with TRBD1. The CDR3 sequence: CASPRTGSNTGELFF. DNA for the CDR3: TGTGCCAGCCCCCGGACAGGATCTAACACCGGGGAGCTGTTTTTT.